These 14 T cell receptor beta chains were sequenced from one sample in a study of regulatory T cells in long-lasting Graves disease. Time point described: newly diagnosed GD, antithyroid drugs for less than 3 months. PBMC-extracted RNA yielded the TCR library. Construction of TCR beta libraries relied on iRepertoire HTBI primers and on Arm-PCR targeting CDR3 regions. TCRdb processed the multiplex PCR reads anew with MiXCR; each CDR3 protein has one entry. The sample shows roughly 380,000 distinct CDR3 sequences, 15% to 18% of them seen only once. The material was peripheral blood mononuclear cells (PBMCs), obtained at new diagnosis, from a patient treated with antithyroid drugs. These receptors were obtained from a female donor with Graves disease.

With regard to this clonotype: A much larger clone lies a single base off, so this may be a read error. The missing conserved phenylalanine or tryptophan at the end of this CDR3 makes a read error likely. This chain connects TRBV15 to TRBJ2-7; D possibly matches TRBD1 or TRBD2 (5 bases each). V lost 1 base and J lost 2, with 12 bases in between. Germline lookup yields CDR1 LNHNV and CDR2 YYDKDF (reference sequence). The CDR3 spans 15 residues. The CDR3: CATSRVGLGPYEQYS. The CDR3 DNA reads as TGTGCCACCAGCAGAGTAGGCTTGGGACCCTACGAGCAGTACTCC.

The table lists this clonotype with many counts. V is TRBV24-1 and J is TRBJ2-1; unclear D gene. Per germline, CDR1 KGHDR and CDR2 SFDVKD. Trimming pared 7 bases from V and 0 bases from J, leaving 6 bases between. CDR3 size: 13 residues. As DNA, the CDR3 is TGTGCCACCAGGGCGAGCTCCTACAATGAGCAGTTCTTC. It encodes CATRASSYNEQFF.

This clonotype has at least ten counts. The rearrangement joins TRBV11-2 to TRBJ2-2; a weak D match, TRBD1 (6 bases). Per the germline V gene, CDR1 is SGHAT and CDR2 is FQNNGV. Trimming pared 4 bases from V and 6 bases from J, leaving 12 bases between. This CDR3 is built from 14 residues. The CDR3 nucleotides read TGTGCCAGCAGCTCCCGGGACATCTCCGGGGAGCTGTTTTTT. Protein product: CASSSRDISGELFF.

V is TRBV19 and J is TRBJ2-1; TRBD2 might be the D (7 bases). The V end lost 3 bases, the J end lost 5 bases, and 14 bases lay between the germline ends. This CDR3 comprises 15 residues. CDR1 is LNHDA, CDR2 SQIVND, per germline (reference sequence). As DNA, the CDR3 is TGTGCCAGTAGTATTAAGGGGGGGAGAGACAATGAGCAGTTCTTC. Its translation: CASSIKGGRDNEQFF.

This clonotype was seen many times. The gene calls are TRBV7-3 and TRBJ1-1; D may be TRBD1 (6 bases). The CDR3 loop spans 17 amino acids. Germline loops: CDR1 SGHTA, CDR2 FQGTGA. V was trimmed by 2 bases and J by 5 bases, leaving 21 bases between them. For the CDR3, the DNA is TGTGCCAGCAGCTTACAAGGGGGTGACAGAGGGTTAACTGAAGCTTTCTTT. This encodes CASSLQGGDRGLTEAFF.

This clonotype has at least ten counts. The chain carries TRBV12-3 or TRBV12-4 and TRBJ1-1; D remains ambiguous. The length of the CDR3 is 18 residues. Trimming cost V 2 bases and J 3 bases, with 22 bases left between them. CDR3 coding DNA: TGTGCCAGCAGTTTAAGGGCTAATGTTCAGCGGGAGGACACTGAAGCTTTCTTT. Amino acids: CASSLRANVQREDTEAFF.

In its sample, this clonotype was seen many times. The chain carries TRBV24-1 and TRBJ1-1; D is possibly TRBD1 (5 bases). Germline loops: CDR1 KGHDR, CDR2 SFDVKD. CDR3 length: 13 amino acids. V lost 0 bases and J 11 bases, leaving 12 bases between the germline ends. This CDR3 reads CATSDLQGGRAFF. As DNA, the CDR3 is TGTGCCACCAGTGATTTGCAGGGAGGTAGGGCTTTCTTT.

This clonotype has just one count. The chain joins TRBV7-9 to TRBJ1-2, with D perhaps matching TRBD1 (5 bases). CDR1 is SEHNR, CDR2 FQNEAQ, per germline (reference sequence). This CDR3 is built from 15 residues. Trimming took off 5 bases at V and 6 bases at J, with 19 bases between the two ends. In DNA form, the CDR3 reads TGTGCCAGCAGCGACTTAAGCCTCGGGACGAATGGCTACACCTTC. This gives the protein CASSDLSLGTNGYTF.

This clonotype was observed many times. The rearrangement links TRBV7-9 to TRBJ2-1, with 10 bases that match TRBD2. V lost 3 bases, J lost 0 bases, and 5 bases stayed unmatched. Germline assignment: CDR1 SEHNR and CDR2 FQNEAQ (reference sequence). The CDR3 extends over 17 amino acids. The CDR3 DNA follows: TGTGCCAGCAGCTTGGGACTAGCGTTAAGCTCCTACAATGAGCAGTTCTTC. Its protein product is CASSLGLALSSYNEQFF.

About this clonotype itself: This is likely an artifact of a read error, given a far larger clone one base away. CDR3 in amino acids: CASGFLRDRELEETQYF. CDR3 nucleotide sequence: TGTGCCAGCGGTTTCCTCCGGGACAGGGAATTGGAAGAGACCCAGTACTTC. This chain links TRBV7-9 with TRBJ2-5; the match to TRBD1 covers 9 bases. This CDR3 is 17 amino acids long. The germline V gene encodes CDR1 SEHNR and CDR2 FQNEAQ (reference sequence). With V trimmed by 8 bases and J by 3 bases, 16 bases remained unmatched.

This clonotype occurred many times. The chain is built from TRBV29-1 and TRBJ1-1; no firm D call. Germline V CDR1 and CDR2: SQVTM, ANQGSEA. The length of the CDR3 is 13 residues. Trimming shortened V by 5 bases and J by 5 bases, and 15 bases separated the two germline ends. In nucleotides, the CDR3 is TGCAGCGTTAACGATCAGATCGGGACTGAAGCTTTCTTT. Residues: CSVNDQIGTEAFF.

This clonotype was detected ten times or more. The CDR3 reads CASSPIPDSMNTEAFF. CDR3 DNA sequence: TGCGCCAGCAGCCCCATACCCGACTCAATGAACACTGAAGCTTTCTTT. J is TRBJ1-1 and V is TRBV5-1; the D is unclear. Germline V gene lookup returns CDR1 SGHRS and CDR2 YFSETQ. CDR3 size: 16 residues. Trimming shortened V by 4 bases and J by 0 bases, and 16 bases separated the two germline ends.

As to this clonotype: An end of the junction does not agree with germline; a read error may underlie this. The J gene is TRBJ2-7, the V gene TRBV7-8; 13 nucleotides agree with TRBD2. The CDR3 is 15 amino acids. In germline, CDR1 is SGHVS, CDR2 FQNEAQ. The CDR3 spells CASSLGTSGSYGQYF. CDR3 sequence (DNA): TGTGCCAGCAGCTTAGGGACTAGCGGGAGTTACGGGCAGTACTTC.

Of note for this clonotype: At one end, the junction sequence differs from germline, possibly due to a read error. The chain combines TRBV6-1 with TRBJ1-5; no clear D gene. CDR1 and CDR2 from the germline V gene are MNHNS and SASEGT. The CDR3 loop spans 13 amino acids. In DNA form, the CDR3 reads TGTGCCAGCACTGAAGTCGGTTATCAGCCCCAGCATTTT. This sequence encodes CASTEVGYQPQHF.